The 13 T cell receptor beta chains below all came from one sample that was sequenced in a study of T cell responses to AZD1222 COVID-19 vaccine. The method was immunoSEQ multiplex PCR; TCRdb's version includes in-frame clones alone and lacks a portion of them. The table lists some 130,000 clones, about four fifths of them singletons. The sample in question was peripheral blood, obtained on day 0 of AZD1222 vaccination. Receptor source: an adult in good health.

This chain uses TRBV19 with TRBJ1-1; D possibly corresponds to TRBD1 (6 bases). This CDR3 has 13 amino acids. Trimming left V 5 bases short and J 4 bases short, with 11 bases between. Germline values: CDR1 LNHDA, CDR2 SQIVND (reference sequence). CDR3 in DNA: TGTGCCAGTAGTTACAGGGAGGTCACTGAAGCTTTCTTT. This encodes CASSYREVTEAFF. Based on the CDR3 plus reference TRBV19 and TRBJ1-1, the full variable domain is DGGITQSPKYLFRKEGQNVTLSCEQNLNHDAMYWYRQDPGQGLRLIYYSQIVNDFQKGDIAEGYSVSREKKESFPLTVTSAQKNPTAFYLCASSYREVTEAFFGQGTRLTVV.

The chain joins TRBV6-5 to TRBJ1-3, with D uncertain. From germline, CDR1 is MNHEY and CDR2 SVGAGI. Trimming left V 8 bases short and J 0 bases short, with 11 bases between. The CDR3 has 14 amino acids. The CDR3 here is CASRRTRSGNTIYF. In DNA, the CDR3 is TGTGCCAGCCGTCGGACGCGCTCTGGAAACACCATATATTTT.

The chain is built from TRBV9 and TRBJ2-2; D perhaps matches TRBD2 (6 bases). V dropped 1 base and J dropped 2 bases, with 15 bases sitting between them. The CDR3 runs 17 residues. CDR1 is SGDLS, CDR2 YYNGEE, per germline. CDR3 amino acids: CASSVLANGGNTGELFF. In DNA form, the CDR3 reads TGTGCCAGCAGCGTATTAGCGAACGGGGGAAACACCGGGGAGCTGTTTTTT.

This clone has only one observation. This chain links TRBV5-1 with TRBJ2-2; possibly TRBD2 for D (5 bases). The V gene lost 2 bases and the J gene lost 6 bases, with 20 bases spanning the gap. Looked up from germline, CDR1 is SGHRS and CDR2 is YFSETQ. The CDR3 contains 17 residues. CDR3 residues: CASSLGQAGRYAGELFF. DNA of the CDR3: TGCGCCAGCAGCTTAGGTCAGGCGGGTCGGTACGCCGGGGAGCTGTTTTTT.

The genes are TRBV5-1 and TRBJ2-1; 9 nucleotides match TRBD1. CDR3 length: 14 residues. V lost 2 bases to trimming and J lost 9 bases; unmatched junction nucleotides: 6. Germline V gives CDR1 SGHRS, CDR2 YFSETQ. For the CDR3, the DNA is TGCGCCAGCAGCTTACAGGGGGCTAGGGTTGAGCAGTTCTTC. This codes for CASSLQGARVEQFF.

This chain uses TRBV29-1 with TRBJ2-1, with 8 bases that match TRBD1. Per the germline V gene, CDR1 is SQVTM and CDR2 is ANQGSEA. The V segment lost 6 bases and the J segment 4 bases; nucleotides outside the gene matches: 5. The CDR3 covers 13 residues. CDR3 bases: TGCAGCGTGGGGGACAGGAATTACAATGAGCAGTTCTTC. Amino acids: CSVGDRNYNEQFF.

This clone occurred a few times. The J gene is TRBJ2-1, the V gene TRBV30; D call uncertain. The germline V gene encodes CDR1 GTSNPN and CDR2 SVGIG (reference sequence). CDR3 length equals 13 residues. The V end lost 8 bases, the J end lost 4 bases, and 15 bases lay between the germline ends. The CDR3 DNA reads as TGTGCCGTAGGGATGGAGCCTTACAATGAGCAGTTCTTC. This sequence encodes CAVGMEPYNEQFF.

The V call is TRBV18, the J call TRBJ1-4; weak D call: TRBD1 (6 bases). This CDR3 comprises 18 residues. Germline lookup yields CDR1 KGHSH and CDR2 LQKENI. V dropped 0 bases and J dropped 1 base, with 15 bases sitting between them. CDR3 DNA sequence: TGTGCCAGCTCACCACCGGCGAGACCGGGACAAACTAATGAAAAACTGTTTTTT. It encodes CASSPPARPGQTNEKLFF.

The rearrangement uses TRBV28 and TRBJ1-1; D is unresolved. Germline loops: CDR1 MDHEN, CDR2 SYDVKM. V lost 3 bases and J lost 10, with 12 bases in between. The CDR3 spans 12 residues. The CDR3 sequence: CASSLVGSRAFF. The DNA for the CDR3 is TGTGCCAGCAGTTTGGTCGGCAGTCGAGCTTTCTTT.

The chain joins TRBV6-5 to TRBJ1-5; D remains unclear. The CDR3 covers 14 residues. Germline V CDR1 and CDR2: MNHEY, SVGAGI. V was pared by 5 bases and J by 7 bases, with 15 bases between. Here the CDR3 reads CASSLGQGRQPQHF. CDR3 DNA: TGTGCCAGCAGTCTGGGCCAAGGCCGCCAGCCCCAGCATTTT.

This chain's CDR3 is CASSEADRGIGTNEKLFF. The CDR3 DNA follows: TGTGCCAGCAGTGAAGCAGACAGGGGGATTGGGACTAATGAAAAACTGTTTTTT. The chain joins TRBV6-1 to TRBJ1-4; the match to TRBD1 covers 9 bases. The J segment lost 2 bases and the V segment lost 0 bases, leaving 7 bases of the junction unmatched. The CDR3 consists of 18 residues. Germline values: CDR1 MNHNS, CDR2 SASEGT.

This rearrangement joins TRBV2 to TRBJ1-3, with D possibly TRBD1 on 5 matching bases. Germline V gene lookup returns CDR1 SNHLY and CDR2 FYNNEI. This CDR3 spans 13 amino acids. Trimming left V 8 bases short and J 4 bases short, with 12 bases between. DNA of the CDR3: TGTGCCAGCGACCGGGACGACGGAAACACCATATATTTT. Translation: CASDRDDGNTIYF.

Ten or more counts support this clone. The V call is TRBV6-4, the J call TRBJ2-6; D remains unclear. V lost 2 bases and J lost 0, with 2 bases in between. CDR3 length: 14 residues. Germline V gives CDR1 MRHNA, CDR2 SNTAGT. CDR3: CASSDNSGANVLTF. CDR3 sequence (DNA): TGTGCCAGCAGTGACAACTCTGGGGCCAACGTCCTGACTTTC.